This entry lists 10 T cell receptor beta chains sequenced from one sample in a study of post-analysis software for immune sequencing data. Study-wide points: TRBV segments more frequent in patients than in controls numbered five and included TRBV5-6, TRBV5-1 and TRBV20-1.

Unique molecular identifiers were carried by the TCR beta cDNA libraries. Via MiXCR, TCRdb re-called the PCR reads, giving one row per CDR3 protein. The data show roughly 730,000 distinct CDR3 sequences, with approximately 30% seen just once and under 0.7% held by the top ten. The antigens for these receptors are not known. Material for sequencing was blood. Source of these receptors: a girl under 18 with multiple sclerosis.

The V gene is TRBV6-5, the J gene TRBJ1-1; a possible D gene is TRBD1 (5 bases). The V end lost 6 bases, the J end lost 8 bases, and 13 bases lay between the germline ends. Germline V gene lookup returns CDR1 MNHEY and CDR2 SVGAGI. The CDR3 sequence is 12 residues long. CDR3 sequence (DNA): TGTGCCAGCAGAATAACCGGGACCGAAGCTTTCTTT. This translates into CASRITGTEAFF.

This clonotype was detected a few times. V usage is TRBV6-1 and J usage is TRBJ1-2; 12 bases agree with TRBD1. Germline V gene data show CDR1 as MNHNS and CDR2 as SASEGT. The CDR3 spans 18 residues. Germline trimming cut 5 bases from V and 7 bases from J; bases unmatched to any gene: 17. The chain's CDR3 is CASSPLRDRGRRKTGYTF. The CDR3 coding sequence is TGTGCCAGCAGTCCCCTCCGGGACAGGGGGCGGCGGAAGACTGGCTACACCTTC.

The CDR3 region has the DNA TGCGCCAGCAGTGGACTAGCGGAGGAAGGAGGAGAGACCCAGTACTTC. Translation gives CASSGLAEEGGETQYF. The chain is built from TRBV10-2 and TRBJ2-5, with TRBD2 identical over 9 bases. Germline values: CDR1 WSHSY, CDR2 SAAADI. The CDR3 totals 16 residues. With V trimmed by 4 bases and J by 4 bases, 10 bases remained unmatched.

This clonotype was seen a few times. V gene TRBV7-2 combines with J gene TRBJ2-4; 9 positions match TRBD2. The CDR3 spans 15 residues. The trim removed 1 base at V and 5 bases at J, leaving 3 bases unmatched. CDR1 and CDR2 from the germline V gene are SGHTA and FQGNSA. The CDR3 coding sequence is TGTGCCAGCAGCTTAGGCGGGGGGGCGGAAAACATTCAGTACTTC. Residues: CASSLGGGAENIQYF.

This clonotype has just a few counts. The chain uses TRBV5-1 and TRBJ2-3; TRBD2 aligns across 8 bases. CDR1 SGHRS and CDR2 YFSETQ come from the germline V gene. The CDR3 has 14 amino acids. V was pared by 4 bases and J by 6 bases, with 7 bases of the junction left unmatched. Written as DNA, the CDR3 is TGCGCCAGCAGCATTAGCGGGAAAGAGGATACGCAGTATTTT. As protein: CASSISGKEDTQYF.

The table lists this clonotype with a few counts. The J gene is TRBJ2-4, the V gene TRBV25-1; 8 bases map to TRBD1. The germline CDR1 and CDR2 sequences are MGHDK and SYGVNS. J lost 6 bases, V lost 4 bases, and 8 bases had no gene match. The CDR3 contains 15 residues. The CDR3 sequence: CASSGLRGQANIQYF. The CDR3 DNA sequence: TGTGCCAGCAGTGGGCTTAGGGGACAGGCAAACATTCAGTACTTC. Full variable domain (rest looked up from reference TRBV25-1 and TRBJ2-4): EADIYQTPRYLVIGTGKKITLECSQTMGHDKMYWYQQDPGMELHLIHYSYGVNSTEKGDLSSESTVSRIRTEHFPLTLESARPSHTSQYLCASSGLRGQANIQYFGAGTRLSVL.

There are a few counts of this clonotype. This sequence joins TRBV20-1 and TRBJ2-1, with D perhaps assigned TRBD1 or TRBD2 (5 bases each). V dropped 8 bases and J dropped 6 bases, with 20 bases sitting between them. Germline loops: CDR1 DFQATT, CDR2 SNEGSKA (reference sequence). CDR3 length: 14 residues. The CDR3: CSFWGFEWGNEQFF. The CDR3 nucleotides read TGCAGTTTTTGGGGGTTTGAATGGGGCAATGAGCAGTTCTTC.

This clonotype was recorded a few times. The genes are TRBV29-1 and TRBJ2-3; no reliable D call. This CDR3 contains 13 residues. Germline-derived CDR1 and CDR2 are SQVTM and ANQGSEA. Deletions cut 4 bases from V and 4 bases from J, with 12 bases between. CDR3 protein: CSVGPARPDTQYF. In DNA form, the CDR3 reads TGCAGCGTTGGACCGGCCCGACCAGATACGCAGTATTTT.

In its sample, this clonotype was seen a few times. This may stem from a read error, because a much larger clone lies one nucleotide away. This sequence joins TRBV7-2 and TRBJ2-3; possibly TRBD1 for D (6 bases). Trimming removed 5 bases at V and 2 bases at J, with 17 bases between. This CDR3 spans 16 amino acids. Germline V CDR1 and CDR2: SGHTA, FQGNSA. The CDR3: CASSPLATGHTDTQYF. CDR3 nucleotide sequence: TGTGCCAGCAGCCCCCTGGCGACAGGCCACACAGATACGCAGTATTTT. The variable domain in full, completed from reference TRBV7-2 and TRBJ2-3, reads GAGVSQSPSNKVTEKGKDVELRCDPISGHTALYWYRQSLGQGLEFLIYFQGNSAPDKSGLPSDRFSAERTGGSVSTLTIQRTQQEDSAVYLCASSPLATGHTDTQYFGPGTRLTVL.

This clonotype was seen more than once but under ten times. CDR3: CASSSSTGPGGTDTQYF. The CDR3 nucleotides are TGTGCCAGCAGTTCTTCAACTGGTCCGGGAGGCACAGATACGCAGTATTTT. The chain joins TRBV28 to TRBJ2-3; possible D gene TRBD2, 6 bases. The germline V gene encodes CDR1 MDHEN and CDR2 SYDVKM. The CDR3 sequence is 17 residues long. The ends were cut back, 4 bases at V and 1 base at J, with 18 bases in the middle.